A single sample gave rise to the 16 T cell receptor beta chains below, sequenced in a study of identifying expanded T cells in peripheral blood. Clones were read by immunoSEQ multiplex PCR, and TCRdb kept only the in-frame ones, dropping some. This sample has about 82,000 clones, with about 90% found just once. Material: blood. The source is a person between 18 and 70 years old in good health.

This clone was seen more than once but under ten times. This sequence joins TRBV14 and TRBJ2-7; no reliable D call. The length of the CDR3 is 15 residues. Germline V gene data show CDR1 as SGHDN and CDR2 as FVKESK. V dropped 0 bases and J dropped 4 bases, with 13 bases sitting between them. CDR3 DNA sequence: TGTGCCAGCAGCCAAGATCTTCCCCGCTCTTACGAGCAGTACTTC. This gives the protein CASSQDLPRSYEQYF.

The CDR3 sequence is CASSVGTGTSGSGVNNEQFF. CDR3 in DNA: TGTGCCAGCAGCGTGGGAACCGGGACTAGCGGGAGTGGTGTTAACAATGAGCAGTTCTTC. V usage is TRBV9 and J usage is TRBJ2-1; 14 bases match TRBD2. Germline CDR1 SGDLS, CDR2 YYNGEE. The length of the CDR3 is 20 residues. Germline trimming cut 2 bases from V and 5 bases from J; bases unmatched to any gene: 15. Looking up the rest from reference TRBV9 and TRBJ2-1 gives the full variable domain: DSGVTQTPKHLITATGQRVTLRCSPRSGDLSVYWYQQSLDQGLQFLIQYYNGEERAKGNILERFSAQQFPDLHSELNLSSLELGDSALYFCASSVGTGTSGSGVNNEQFFGPGTRLTVL.

CDR3 DNA sequence: TGTGCCAGCAGTTTCGACGGCTTACATGGCTACACCTTC. It encodes CASSFDGLHGYTF. The chain uses TRBV6-1 and TRBJ1-2, with unresolved D. The CDR3 spans 13 residues. V gave up 5 bases and J gave up 6 bases, with 13 bases separating them. From germline, CDR1 is MNHNS and CDR2 SASEGT.

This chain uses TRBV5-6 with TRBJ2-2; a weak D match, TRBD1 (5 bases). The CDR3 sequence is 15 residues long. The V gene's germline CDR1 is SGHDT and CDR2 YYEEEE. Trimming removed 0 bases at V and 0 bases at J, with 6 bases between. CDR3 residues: CASSLGQTNTGELFF. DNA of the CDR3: TGTGCCAGCAGCTTGGGACAGACGAACACCGGGGAGCTGTTTTTT.

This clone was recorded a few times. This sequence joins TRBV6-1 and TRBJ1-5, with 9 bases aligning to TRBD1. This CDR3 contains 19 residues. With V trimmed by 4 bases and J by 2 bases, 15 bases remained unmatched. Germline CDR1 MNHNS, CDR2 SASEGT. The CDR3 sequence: CASSGLGTGKELGNQPQHF. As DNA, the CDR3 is TGTGCCAGCAGTGGCCTAGGGACAGGGAAGGAATTGGGCAATCAGCCCCAGCATTTT.

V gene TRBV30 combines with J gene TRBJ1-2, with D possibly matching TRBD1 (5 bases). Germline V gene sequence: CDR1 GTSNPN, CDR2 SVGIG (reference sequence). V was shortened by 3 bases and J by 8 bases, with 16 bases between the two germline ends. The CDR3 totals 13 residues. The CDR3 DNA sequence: TGTGCCTGGAGCTCACAGGTCCTGGGGGGCTACACCTTC. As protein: CAWSSQVLGGYTF.

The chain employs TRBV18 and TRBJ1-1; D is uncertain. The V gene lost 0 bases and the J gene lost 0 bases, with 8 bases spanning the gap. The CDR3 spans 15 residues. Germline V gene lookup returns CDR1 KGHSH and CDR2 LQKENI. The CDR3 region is CASSPPQTVNTEAFF. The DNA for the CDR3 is TGTGCCAGCTCACCACCCCAAACGGTGAACACTGAAGCTTTCTTT.

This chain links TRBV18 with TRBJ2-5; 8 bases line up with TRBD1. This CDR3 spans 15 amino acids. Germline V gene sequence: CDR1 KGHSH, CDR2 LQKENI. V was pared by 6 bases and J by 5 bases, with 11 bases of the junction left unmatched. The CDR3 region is CASSRRTGKLETQYF. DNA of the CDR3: TGTGCCAGCTCTAGAAGGACAGGGAAATTGGAGACCCAGTACTTC.

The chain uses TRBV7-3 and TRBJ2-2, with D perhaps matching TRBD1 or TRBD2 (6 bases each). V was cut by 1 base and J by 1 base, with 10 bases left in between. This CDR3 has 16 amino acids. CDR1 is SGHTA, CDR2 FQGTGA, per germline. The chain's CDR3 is CASSLNGGENTGELFF. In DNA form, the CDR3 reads TGTGCCAGCAGCTTAAACGGGGGCGAGAACACCGGGGAGCTGTTTTTT.

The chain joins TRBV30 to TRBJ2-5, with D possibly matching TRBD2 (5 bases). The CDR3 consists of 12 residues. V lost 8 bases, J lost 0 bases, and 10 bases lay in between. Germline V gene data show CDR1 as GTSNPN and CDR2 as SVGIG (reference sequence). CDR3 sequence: CAGTGNQETQYF. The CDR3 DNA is TGTGCCGGAACCGGGAACCAAGAGACCCAGTACTTC.

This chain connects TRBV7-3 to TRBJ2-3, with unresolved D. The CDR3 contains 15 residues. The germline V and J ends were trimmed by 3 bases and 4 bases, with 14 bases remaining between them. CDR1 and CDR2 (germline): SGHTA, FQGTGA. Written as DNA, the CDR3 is TGTGCCAGCAGCTTTGGTAGGGATCGCGCAGATACGCAGTATTTT. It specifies CASSFGRDRADTQYF.

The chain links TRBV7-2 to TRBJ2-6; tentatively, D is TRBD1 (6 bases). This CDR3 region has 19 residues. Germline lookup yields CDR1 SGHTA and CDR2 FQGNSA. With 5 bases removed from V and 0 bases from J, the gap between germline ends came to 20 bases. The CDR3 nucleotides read TGTGCCAGCAGCATGGGGTCCGGACAGCGATACTCTGGGGCCAACGTCCTGACTTTC. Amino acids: CASSMGSGQRYSGANVLTF.

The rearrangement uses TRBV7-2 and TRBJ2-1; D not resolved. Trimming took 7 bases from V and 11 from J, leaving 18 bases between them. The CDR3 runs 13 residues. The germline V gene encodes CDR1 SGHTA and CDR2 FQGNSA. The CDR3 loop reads CASTPSRDTQQFF. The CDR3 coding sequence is TGTGCCAGCACTCCATCAAGAGACACCCAGCAGTTCTTC.

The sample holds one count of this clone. As DNA, the CDR3 is TGTGCCAGCAGCTTTCAGCGGGGGCTGAACACTGAAGCTTTCTTT. Translation gives CASSFQRGLNTEAFF. The chain couples TRBV7-8 to TRBJ1-1; D is possibly TRBD1 (6 bases). V was cut by 3 bases and J by 0 bases, with 11 bases left in between. In germline, CDR1 is SGHVS, CDR2 FQNEAQ. There are 15 residues in the CDR3.

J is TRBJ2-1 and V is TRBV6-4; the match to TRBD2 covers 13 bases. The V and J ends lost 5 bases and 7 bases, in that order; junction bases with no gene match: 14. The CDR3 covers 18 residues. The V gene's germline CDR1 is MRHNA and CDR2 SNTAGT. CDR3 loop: CASSKVAGTSGISNEQFF. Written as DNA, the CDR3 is TGTGCCAGCAGTAAAGTCGCCGGGACTAGCGGGATAAGTAATGAGCAGTTCTTC.

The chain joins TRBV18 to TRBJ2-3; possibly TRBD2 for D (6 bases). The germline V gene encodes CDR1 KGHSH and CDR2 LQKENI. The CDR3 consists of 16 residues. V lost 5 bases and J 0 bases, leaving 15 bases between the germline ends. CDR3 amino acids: CASSVTRGLSTDTQYF. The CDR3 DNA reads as TGTGCCAGCTCAGTAACGAGGGGACTTAGCACAGATACGCAGTATTTT.